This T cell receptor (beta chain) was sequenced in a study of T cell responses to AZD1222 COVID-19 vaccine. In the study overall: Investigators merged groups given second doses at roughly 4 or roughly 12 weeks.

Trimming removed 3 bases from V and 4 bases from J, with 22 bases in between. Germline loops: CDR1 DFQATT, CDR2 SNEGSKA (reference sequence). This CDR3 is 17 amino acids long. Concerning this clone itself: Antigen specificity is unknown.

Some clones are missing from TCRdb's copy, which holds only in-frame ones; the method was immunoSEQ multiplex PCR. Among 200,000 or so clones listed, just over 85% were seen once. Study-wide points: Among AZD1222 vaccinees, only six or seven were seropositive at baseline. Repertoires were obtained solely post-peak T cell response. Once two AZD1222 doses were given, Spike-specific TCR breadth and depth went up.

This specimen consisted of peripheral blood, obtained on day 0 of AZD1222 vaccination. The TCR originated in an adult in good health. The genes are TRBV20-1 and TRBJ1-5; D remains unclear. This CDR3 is CSASEGSTPRRNQPQHF. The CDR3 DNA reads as TGCAGTGCTAGTGAAGGATCAACCCCTCGGAGGAATCAGCCCCAGCATTTT.